A selection of T cell receptor beta chains follows, all from one sample in a study of blood T cell repertoires in COVID-19. Sequenced by immunoSEQ multiplex PCR; TCRdb stores in-frame clones only, minus some. The data show approximately 250,000 clones, around 90% seen once. Sequenced: PBMCs or T cells enriched from blood (not recorded which). Source of these receptors: a woman in her twenties or thirties who had recovered from COVID-19. Both conserved end residues are part of each CDR3. The D gene is left open where the match is weak. Rows may omit the clone size; those that give it use once, few, many or a size class.

CDR3aa,CDR3nt,v_gene,j_gene,abundance,d_gene
CASSYSPGTLNTEAFF,TGTGCCAGCAGTTACTCACCAGGAACCCTAAACACTGAAGCTTTCTTT,TRBV6-2/TRBV6-3,TRBJ1-1,.,.
CASSHRAGEQYF,TGTGCCAGCAGCCACAGGGCAGGGGAGCAGTACTTC,TRBV3-1/TRBV3-2,TRBJ2-7,.,.
CASSPWQGALNTEAFF,TGTGCCAGCTCACCATGGCAGGGTGCATTGAACACTGAAGCTTTCTTT,TRBV18,TRBJ1-1,.,.
CSVEPLTNYGYTF,TGCAGCGTTGAACCCCTAACTAACTATGGCTACACCTTC,TRBV29-1,TRBJ1-2,.,.
CASSPSGLQGYGYTF,TGTGCCAGCAGTCCCTCGGGCCTACAGGGCTATGGCTACACCTTC,TRBV6-5,TRBJ1-2,.,.
CASSSGGGYTF,TGTGCCAGCAGTTCAGGGGGTGGCTACACCTTC,TRBV27,TRBJ1-2,few,TRBD1
CASSGRGYEQYF,TGCGCCAGCAGCGGACGGGGCTACGAGCAGTACTTC,TRBV10-1,TRBJ2-7,.,.
CASSLLTESTGELFF,TGTGCCAGCAGCTTGCTTACGGAGTCTACCGGGGAGCTGTTTTTT,TRBV5-5,TRBJ2-2,once,.
CASSSGLAGWGRDTQYF,TGTGCCAGCAGTTCAGGACTAGCCGGGTGGGGGAGAGATACGCAGTATTTT,TRBV27,TRBJ2-3,.,TRBD2
CASRAQGSLYEQYF,TGTGCCAGCAGGGCACAGGGATCCCTCTACGAGCAGTACTTC,TRBV5-6,TRBJ2-7,.,.
CASSPDRGREQYF,TGTGCCAGCAGCCCGGACAGGGGGCGCGAGCAGTACTTC,TRBV5-4,TRBJ2-7,.,TRBD1
CASMRQGGNEQFF,TGTGCCAGCATGCGACAAGGGGGCAATGAGCAGTTCTTC,TRBV27,TRBJ2-1,.,.
CASSFQAGGYTF,TGTGCCAGCAGCTTCCAGGCAGGGGGCTACACCTTC,TRBV11-2,TRBJ1-2,.,.
CASIGAAPGPNYGYTF,TGTGCCAGCATTGGGGCAGCGCCTGGTCCTAACTATGGCTACACCTTC,TRBV2,TRBJ1-2,.,.
CASSLLQGVDGYTF,TGTGCCAGCAGCTTATTACAGGGAGTGGATGGCTACACCTTC,TRBV7-9,TRBJ1-2,.,.
CASSATGGASGNTIYF,TGTGCCAGCAGCGCTACAGGGGGGGCCTCTGGAAACACCATATATTTT,TRBV9,TRBJ1-3,.,TRBD1
CATSDIGSNQPQHF,TGTGCCACCAGTGATATCGGGTCTAATCAGCCCCAGCATTTT,TRBV24-1,TRBJ1-5,.,.
CASSLGGQGGNTIYF,TGTGCCAGCAGCTTAGGAGGTCAGGGAGGAAACACCATATATTTT,TRBV7-2,TRBJ1-3,few,.
CASSPWRGSSYNEQFF,TGCGCCAGCAGCCCCTGGCGGGGGAGCTCCTACAATGAGCAGTTCTTC,TRBV5-1,TRBJ2-1,.,TRBD2
CASSLGQGTGELFF,TGTGCCAGCAGCTTAGGGCAGGGAACCGGGGAGCTGTTTTTT,TRBV9,TRBJ2-2,.,.
CASSQEGSGEKLFF,TGCGCCAGCAGCCAAGAAGGGAGTGGGGAAAAACTGTTTTTT,TRBV4-1,TRBJ1-4,.,.
CASSLHRGEKLFF,TGTGCCAGCAGTCTACACAGGGGTGAAAAACTGTTTTTT,TRBV6-5,TRBJ1-4,.,TRBD1
CASSPSGGHYGYTF,TGTGCCAGCTCACCCTCGGGGGGCCACTATGGCTACACCTTC,TRBV18,TRBJ1-2,.,.
CASSLRVRDYEQYF,TGTGCCAGCAGCTTAAGGGTCCGGGACTACGAGCAGTACTTC,TRBV5-8,TRBJ2-7,.,.